This TCR beta chain comes out of a study of shared clonotypes between healthy human individuals. Sequencing was performed with immunoSEQ multiplex PCR; in TCRdb, only in-frame clones are kept and a portion is missing. The data contain a few million clones, less than 95% of them singletons. CDR1 and CDR2 from the germline V gene are SQVTM and ANQGSEA. V lost 2 bases and J 8 bases, leaving 12 bases between the germline ends. The CDR3 runs to 12 residues. CD4+ cell separation produced CD45RA+ naive and CD45RA-negative memory subsets. The chain carries TRBV29-1 and TRBJ1-2; D perhaps matches TRBD1 (5 bases). Sequencing was done on a sample of naive CD4+ T cells from PBMCs. Subset described: CD45RA+ positively selected. The TCR sequence derives from a young man in good health. Some clones in this sample may be carry-over from other donors' samples. The CDR3 spells CSVESTGTGYTF. The CDR3 DNA follows: TGCAGCGTTGAAAGTACGGGGACGGGCTACACCTTC.